One sample yielded the 10 T cell receptor beta chains listed below, sequenced in a study of shared T cell receptors in the human thymus. TCRdb keeps only in-frame clones here, not all; method: immunoSEQ multiplex PCR. The sample consists of 600,000 or so clones, 87% of them appearing once. The data were also submitted as part of a second study, on human thymus T cells.

The sample comprised thymocytes. The receptor set was obtained from a boy less than two years old with a congenital heart defect.

V and J are TRBV6-1 and TRBJ1-5; 8 nucleotides align to TRBD1. Looked up from germline, CDR1 is MNHNS and CDR2 is SASEGT. With 4 bases clipped from V and 6 bases from J, the junction kept 11 bases outside the gene matches. The CDR3 covers 16 residues. The CDR3 coding sequence is TGTGCCAGCAGTGTATACGGACAGGGAGGAATTCAGCCCCAGCATTTT. Amino acid sequence: CASSVYGQGGIQPQHF.

This clone was found once. The V gene is TRBV27, the J gene TRBJ2-3; 15 bases fit TRBD2. The junction had 13 bases not matched to a gene; V was cut back by 5 bases and J by 4 bases. CDR3 length: 19 residues. The V gene's germline CDR1 is MNHEY and CDR2 SMNVEV (reference sequence). DNA of the CDR3: TGTGCCAGCAGTCCCCCATGGACTAGCGGGGGGGCGGTCGCAGATACGCAGTATTTT. Its translation: CASSPPWTSGGAVADTQYF.

The CDR3 reads CARSLMGPSGNTIYF. CDR3 nucleotide sequence: TGTGCCAGAAGCTTGATGGGGCCTTCTGGAAACACCATATATTTT. V is TRBV5-3 and J is TRBJ1-3; a possible D gene is TRBD1 (5 bases). TRBV5-3 is treated as an ORF (open reading frame) with a function not yet certain. The CDR3 has 15 residues. Trimming removed 1 base from V and 1 base from J, with 9 bases in between.

The chain is built from TRBV6-1 and TRBJ1-5; D is ambiguous. The germline V gene has CDR1 MNHNS and CDR2 SASEGT. The CDR3 is 16 residues long. V was clipped by 1 base and J by 4 bases, with 14 bases between them. CDR3 nucleotide sequence: TGTGCCAGCAGTGAAGGGTCGGGTCCGGGGAATCAGCCCCAGCATTTT. Translated: CASSEGSGPGNQPQHF.

This clone was counted between two and nine times. V gene TRBV12-5 combines with J gene TRBJ1-3, with TRBD1 identical over 8 bases. This CDR3 region has 17 residues. V gave up 4 bases and J gave up 1 base; unmatched junction bases: 9. Germline lookup yields CDR1 LGHNT and CDR2 FRNRAP. The CDR3 reads CASGSTLQGGSGNTIYF. In DNA, the CDR3 is TGTGCTAGTGGTTCTACCTTACAGGGGGGATCTGGAAACACCATATATTTT. The whole variable domain, filled in from reference TRBV12-5 and TRBJ1-3, reads DARVTQTPRHKVTEMGQEVTMRCQPILGHNTVFWYRQTMMQGLELLAYFRNRAPLDDSGMPKDRFSAEMPDATLATLKIQPSEPRDSAVYFCASGSTLQGGSGNTIYFGEGSWLTVV.

The chain uses TRBV6-5 and TRBJ2-5; 8 nucleotides agree with TRBD1. CDR1 is MNHEY and CDR2 is SVGAGI in the germline V gene. The V segment lost 6 bases and the J segment 4 bases; nucleotides outside the gene matches: 10. The CDR3 has 15 residues. As DNA, the CDR3 is TGTGCCAGCAGGGCCCTGGACAGGGTTACAGAGACCCAGTACTTC. Its translation is CASRALDRVTETQYF.

The V and J genes are TRBV5-5 and TRBJ2-7; 8 nucleotides match TRBD2. The CDR3 has 16 amino acids. The J segment lost 6 bases and the V segment lost 2 bases, leaving 13 bases of the junction unmatched. Germline V gives CDR1 SGHKS, CDR2 YYEKEE (reference sequence). The CDR3 region has the DNA TGTGCCAGCAGCTTCACGGGACTAGGCGAGTCCCGCGAGCAGTACTTC. Translation gives CASSFTGLGESREQYF.

The V gene is TRBV6-5, the J gene TRBJ2-2; TRBD2 is a possible D gene (5 bases). V shed 10 bases and J shed 6 bases, with 12 bases lying between them. The CDR3 is made up of 12 amino acids. Germline V gene sequence: CDR1 MNHEY, CDR2 SVGAGI. In DNA, the CDR3 is TGTGCCACCACTCCGGGGTCCGGGGAGCTGTTTTTT. It codes for CATTPGSGELFF.

For the CDR3, the DNA is TGCGCCAGCAGCTTCCCGGGACTAGCGGGAGTCGGTTACGAGCAGTACTTC. Protein sequence: CASSFPGLAGVGYEQYF. The chain is built from TRBV5-1 and TRBJ2-5; TRBD2 aligns across 14 bases. TRBJ2-7 explains the end of the DNA better; the J call may be wrong. CDR1 and CDR2 from the germline V gene are SGHRS and YFSETQ. This CDR3 is 17 amino acids long.

The V gene is TRBV10-1, the J gene TRBJ2-1, with 7 bases aligning to TRBD1. CDR1 is WNHNN and CDR2 is SYGVQD in the germline V gene (reference sequence). CDR3 size: 16 residues. The J segment lost 5 bases and the V segment lost 2 bases, leaving 9 bases of the junction unmatched. This CDR3 is CASSEGRDSENNEQFF. CDR3 DNA: TGCGCCAGCAGTGAGGGTCGGGACAGCGAGAACAATGAGCAGTTCTTC.